This TCR beta chain was observed in a study of blood T cell repertoires in COVID-19. Overall study context: Italy, Spain and the United States were the sources of the convalescent and acute COVID-19 samples. T cells, B-cell-depleted T cells, or PBMCs supplied cDNA or gDNA.

With 0 bases removed from V and 3 bases from J, the gap between germline ends came to 14 bases. Germline V gene sequence: CDR1 SGDLS, CDR2 YYNGEE. The length of the CDR3 is 16 residues. Study processing details: Reference gene primer amplification yielded estimated nucleated cell counts. Measured with immunoSEQ multiplex PCR; TCRdb has only the in-frame clones, and not every one. Clonal size and the V and J genes are those of that table, whereas D and trimming came from the DNA. The table lists fewer than 250,000 clones, approximately 84% of them singletons. The TCR sequence derives from a woman older than 75 with acute or convalescent COVID-19. The chain is built from TRBV9 and TRBJ2-3; weak D call: TRBD1 (6 bases). Sequencing was done on a sample of peripheral blood. CDR3 amino acids: CASSVGGRGGTDTQYF. Written as DNA, the CDR3 is TGTGCCAGCAGCGTAGGGGGTAGAGGGGGAACAGATACGCAGTATTTT.